Listed below are T cell receptor beta chains from one sample, sequenced in a study of vaccination effects on CD4 cells after COVID-19. No antigen is known for these receptors. The table came from immunoSEQ multiplex PCR; TCRdb's copy has only in-frame clones and leaves some out. The sample includes approximately 28,000 clones, roughly 73% seen only once; the top ten take approximately 23%. Source: CD4+ T cells from PBMCs cultured with HCoV-NL63 spike peptides, taken before COVID-19 vaccination. The receptors here all came from a human donor who received a COVID-19 vaccine. Both conserved end residues are part of each CDR3. A clone size is listed for some rows: how often the clone was seen (once, few, many), or a class if it is expanded.

clone_size v_call cdr3_aa
- TRBV29-1 CSVDRGGPGNTIYF
- TRBV19 CASSPRTFNEQFF
once TRBV7-9 CASSRIQIDTGNF
- TRBV28 CASSRSGSTDTQYF
- TRBV5-1 CASSLASGGEKLFF
- TRBV6-2/TRBV6-3 CASSYSTSGSYNEQFF
- TRBV21-1 CASSKLPTGSPLHF
- TRBV7-8 CASSQPGPIQYF
- TRBV7-2 CASRPSGGVNTGELFF
- TRBV25-1 CASRGPNYNSPLHF
- TRBV5-1 CASSPVGGGNTIYF
few TRBV6-4 CASSESIDSPLHF
- TRBV18 CASSHRDSSGNTIYF
- TRBV4-1 CASSLATGDTDTQYF
- TRBV6-6 CASSAPTGGGELFF
- TRBV19 CASSSSGQGTDTQYF
- TRBV7-9 CASSTGQGGLFF
- TRBV6-4 CASSEFPGTDTQYF
once TRBV28 CASSWDRRYQPQHF
- TRBV5-6 CASRRQGPYGYTF
- TRBV9 CASSATGGRETQYF
- TRBV5-1 CASSPGQGLGYTF
once TRBV18 CASSPRAANTEAFF
- TRBV23-1 CASSQSDAPYEEEGKTEAFF
once TRBV7-2 CASRYDSLSSGANVLTF
- TRBV30 CAWSVHGGAQYF
- TRBV6-5 CASSYSGGFGDTQYF
- TRBV10-3 CAIRVDQNTEAFF
- TRBV10-3 CAISEELGSNQPQHF
- TRBV15 CATSRELAGEVNEQFF
once TRBV24-1 CATSDLHSGRADTGELFF
- TRBV6-6 CASRQLTSTNEKLFF
- TRBV7-2 CASSPVGEQFF
- TRBV5-4 CASSKGGGRAEDTQYF
- TRBV25-1 CASSEYTSGSTDTQYF
- TRBV25-1 CASSTRQSTDTQYF
few TRBV6-1 CASSEAPSGSGNTIYF
- TRBV2 CASSSQGGYNEQFF
few TRBV7-2 CASSPRQGVQPQHF
- TRBV5-5 CASSLIPGQGFATNEKLFF
- TRBV6-5 CASSYGRGEKLFF
- TRBV5-1 CASSESTSYLTDTQYF
- TRBV4-2 CASSQDGSYRQYF
- TRBV5-1 CASSPFSGSSYNEQFF
- TRBV4-2 CASSQDGGRGYGYTF
- TRBV18 CASSPQLGSGEQFF
once TRBV10-2 CASSDQRGLPYNEQFF
- TRBV10-3 CAIMSGDRTEAFF
once TRBV4-1 CASSQDTGTYYEQYF